The 8 T cell receptor beta chains below were found in one sample sequenced in a study of blood T cell repertoires in COVID-19 (dated by TCRdb to the early 2020s). The library came from the immunoSEQ multiplex PCR assay. TCRdb carries this immuneACCESS record with in-frame sequences only. Its versions omit some clonotypes, under half of them owing to an unresolved V gene in the studies checked, with the rest unexplained. The table for this sample lists 200,000 to 300,000 clones; about 86% of them were counted only once. Together, the top ten hold about 3.5% of the sample. The sequenced sample was PBMCs or T cells enriched from blood (not recorded which). The origin of the receptors is a woman aged 40 to 50 with acute COVID-19.

The chain joins TRBV11-2 to TRBJ2-5; D is possibly TRBD1 (5 bases). Germline V gene data show CDR1 as SGHAT and CDR2 as FQNNGV. The CDR3 contains 14 residues. Trimming took off 3 bases at V and 5 bases at J, with 13 bases between the two ends. The CDR3 DNA reads TGTGCCAGCAGCTTCAATGACAGAGATGAGACCCAGTACTTC. Protein sequence: CASSFNDRDETQYF.

The J gene is TRBJ1-1, the V gene TRBV2; 7 positions match TRBD1. Trimming took 4 bases from V and 5 from J; bases not matched to a gene: 4. CDR3 length equals 13 residues. Germline CDR1 is SNHLY and CDR2 is FYNNEI. CDR3 nucleotide sequence: TGTGCCAGCAGTGCCAGGGGGGAAACTGAAGCTTTCTTT. Translated: CASSARGETEAFF.

This chain links TRBV10-2 with TRBJ1-1, with D possibly matching TRBD1 (6 bases). The CDR3 loop spans 11 amino acids. Trimming stripped 6 bases from V and 12 bases from J, with 14 bases between. Looked up from germline, CDR1 is WSHSY and CDR2 is SAAADI. CDR3 loop: CASRQGREPFF. In DNA, the CDR3 is TGCGCCAGCAGGCAGGGGAGGGAACCTTTCTTT.

This chain links TRBV2 with TRBJ1-2; TRBD1 aligns across 8 bases. Germline-derived CDR1 and CDR2 are SNHLY and FYNNEI. CDR3 length: 13 amino acids. Trimming removed 6 bases from V and 10 bases from J; junction bases left unmatched: 10. For the CDR3, the DNA is TGTGCCAGCAGGGAGGACAGGGTCTTCTTCTACACCTTC. Translation gives CASREDRVFFYTF.

CDR3 DNA sequence: TGTGCCAGCAGCTCGACTAGTATTTCCTACAATGAGCAGTTCTTC. As protein: CASSSTSISYNEQFF. The chain couples TRBV7-9 to TRBJ2-1; a possible D gene is TRBD2 (6 bases). V gave up 4 bases and J gave up 1 base, with 11 bases separating them. The germline CDR1 and CDR2 sequences are SEHNR and FQNEAQ (reference sequence). This CDR3 spans 15 amino acids.

This chain connects TRBV21-1 to TRBJ1-5. TRBV21-1 is a recognized pseudogene. CDR3 length equals 12 residues. CDR3 sequence: CASSLSDQPQHF. The CDR3 bases are TGTGCCAGCAGCCTATCGGATCAGCCCCAGCATTTT.

The count of this clone is one. The sample carries other DNA sequences with the same CDR3. The rearrangement uses TRBV30 and TRBJ1-1; D uncertain. Germline CDR1 reads GTSNPN; CDR2 reads SVGIG (reference sequence). V lost 0 bases and J 0 bases, leaving 5 bases between the germline ends. CDR3 length: 13 residues. DNA of the CDR3: TGTGCCTGGAGTGTACGAGTGAACACTGAAGCTTTCTTT. Protein sequence: CAWSVRVNTEAFF.

The genes are TRBV25-1 and TRBJ2-1; TRBD2 aligns across 16 bases. Germline assignment: CDR1 MGHDK and CDR2 SYGVNS. After removal of 3 bases from V and 9 bases from J, the junction contained 5 bases not matched to a gene. The CDR3 length is 16 residues. The CDR3 spells CASSELGLAGGFEQFF. The CDR3 nucleotides are TGTGCCAGCAGTGAGTTGGGACTAGCGGGAGGGTTTGAGCAGTTCTTC.